One and the same sample provided the 11 T cell receptor beta chains below, sequenced in a study of T cell responses to AZD1222 COVID-19 vaccine. Method: immunoSEQ multiplex PCR; TCRdb's copy keeps in-frame clones and lacks some. The sample carries 60,000 to 70,000 clones, roughly four fifths recorded once. Source: peripheral blood, taken on day 0 of AZD1222 vaccination. The receptors were gathered from an adult in good health.

This clone was counted once. The chain recombines TRBV7-9 with TRBJ2-2, with no clear D. The CDR3 has 13 residues. From germline, CDR1 is SEHNR and CDR2 FQNEAQ (reference sequence). V lost 1 base and J 5 bases, leaving 5 bases between the germline ends. The CDR3 nucleotides are TGTGCCAGCAGCTTAGGTCAGACCGGGGAGCTGTTTTTT. The encoded protein is CASSLGQTGELFF.

This rearrangement joins TRBV19 to TRBJ1-1; D call uncertain. Germline CDR1 and CDR2: LNHDA and SQIVND (reference sequence). This CDR3 has 13 residues. The V end was cut by 5 bases, the J end by 1 base, with 8 bases between. CDR3 amino acids: CASSLGPNTEAFF. DNA of the CDR3: TGTGCCAGTAGTCTCGGGCCGAACACTGAAGCTTTCTTT.

The chain employs TRBV5-4 and TRBJ2-4; TRBD1 aligns across 8 bases. The V and J ends lost 1 base and 2 bases, in that order; junction bases with no gene match: 2. Germline V lookup: CDR1 SGHNT, CDR2 YYREEE (reference sequence). The CDR3 consists of 15 residues. Here the CDR3 reads CASSLQGATKNIQYF. CDR3 in DNA: TGTGCCAGCAGCTTGCAGGGGGCGACCAAAAACATTCAGTACTTC. Filled out from reference TRBV5-4 and TRBJ2-4, the complete variable domain reads ETGVTQSPTHLIKTRGQQVTLRCSSQSGHNTVSWYQQALGQGPQFIFQYYREEENGRGNFPPRFSGLQFPNYSSELNVNALELDDSALYLCASSLQGATKNIQYFGAGTRLSVL.

V gene TRBV19 combines with J gene TRBJ2-5; 13 bases are shared with TRBD2. The CDR3 is 16 residues long. The V gene end was trimmed by 6 bases and the J gene end by 1 base; junction bases not matched to a gene: 5. CDR1 LNHDA and CDR2 SQIVND come from the germline V gene (reference sequence). The chain's CDR3 is CASSVTSGGSQETQYF. CDR3 nucleotide sequence: TGTGCCAGTAGCGTGACTAGCGGGGGGTCCCAAGAGACCCAGTACTTC. The variable domain in full, completed from reference TRBV19 and TRBJ2-5, reads DGGITQSPKYLFRKEGQNVTLSCEQNLNHDAMYWYRQDPGQGLRLIYYSQIVNDFQKGDIAEGYSVSREKKESFPLTVTSAQKNPTAFYLCASSVTSGGSQETQYFGPGTRLLVL.

This clone was counted only a few times. The chain links TRBV5-1 to TRBJ2-3; no clear D gene. The CDR3 length is 15 residues. Germline lookup yields CDR1 SGHRS and CDR2 YFSETQ. The V end was cut by 3 bases, the J end by 6 bases, with 17 bases between. The CDR3 reads CASSWSGTQGDTQYF. The DNA of the CDR3 is TGCGCCAGCAGCTGGTCAGGCACCCAAGGGGATACGCAGTATTTT.

The V call is TRBV6-1, the J call TRBJ2-7; 8 bases map to TRBD1. There are 18 residues in the CDR3. The germline V gene has CDR1 MNHNS and CDR2 SASEGT. V lost 2 bases, J lost 2 bases, and 14 bases stayed unmatched. CDR3 residues: CASSETLNGQGNAYEQYF. In DNA form, the CDR3 reads TGTGCCAGCAGTGAAACCCTAAACGGACAGGGAAATGCCTACGAGCAGTACTTC.

The CDR3 bases are TGTGCCAGCAGCTACGGGACAGGCTGGGCCCGTGAGCCCCAGCATTTT. Translated: CASSYGTGWAREPQHF. This sequence joins TRBV28 and TRBJ1-5; 8 bases agree with TRBD1. The CDR3 is 16 amino acids. The germline V gene encodes CDR1 MDHEN and CDR2 SYDVKM. V gave up 6 bases and J gave up 8 bases; unmatched junction bases: 15.

The chain carries TRBV6-6 and TRBJ1-6; TRBD1 matches at 7 bases. This CDR3 is 13 amino acids long. Germline V gives CDR1 MNHNY, CDR2 SVGAGI (reference sequence). Unmatched junction bases numbered 11, after V lost 6 bases and J lost 15 bases. Here the CDR3 DNA reads TGTGCCAGCAGACGATTAACAGGGGATTACCTCCACTTT. Encoded protein: CASRRLTGDYLHF.

The V gene is TRBV4-1, the J gene TRBJ2-2; possible D gene TRBD2, 5 bases. Germline CDR1 is MGHRA and CDR2 is YSYEKL. The CDR3 contains 15 residues. V lost 3 bases, J lost 7 bases, and 15 bases lay in between. The CDR3 loop reads CASSQPLRGVGELFF. CDR3 DNA: TGCGCCAGCAGCCAGCCCCTACGGGGTGTCGGGGAGCTGTTTTTT.

V and J are TRBV6-2 or TRBV6-3 and TRBJ2-5; no firm D call. Germline V gene lookup returns CDR1 MNHEY and CDR2 SVGEGT. This CDR3 spans 13 amino acids. V was clipped by 2 bases and J by 4 bases, with 8 bases between them. DNA for the CDR3: TGTGCCAGCAGTTACATGGCGGTAGAGACCCAGTACTTC. It encodes CASSYMAVETQYF.

This sequence joins TRBV29-1 and TRBJ1-2; 7 bases map to TRBD1. The CDR3 spans 11 residues. Germline V gene lookup returns CDR1 SQVTM and CDR2 ANQGSEA. V shed 3 bases and J 6 bases; nucleotides not matched to a gene: 1. Here the CDR3 reads CSVDQGDGYTF. The CDR3 DNA reads as TGCAGCGTTGACCAGGGGGATGGCTACACCTTC.